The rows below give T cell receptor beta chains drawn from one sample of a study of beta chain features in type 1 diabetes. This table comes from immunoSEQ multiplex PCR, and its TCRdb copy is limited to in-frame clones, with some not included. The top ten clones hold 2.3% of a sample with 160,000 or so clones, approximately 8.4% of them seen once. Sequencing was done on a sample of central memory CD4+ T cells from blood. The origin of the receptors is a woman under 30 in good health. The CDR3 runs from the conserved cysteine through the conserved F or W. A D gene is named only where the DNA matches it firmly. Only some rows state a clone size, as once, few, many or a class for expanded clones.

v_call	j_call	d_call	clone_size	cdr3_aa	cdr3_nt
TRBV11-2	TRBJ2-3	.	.	CASSLMDSATDTQYF	TGTGCCAGCAGCTTGATGGACAGTGCCACAGATACGCAGTATTTT
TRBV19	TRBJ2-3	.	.	CASSIDREDTQYF	TGTGCCAGTAGTATAGATCGTGAGGATACGCAGTATTTT
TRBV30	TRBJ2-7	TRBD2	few	CAWSLAGISREQYF	TGTGCCTGGAGCCTAGCGGGAATCTCACGCGAGCAGTACTTC
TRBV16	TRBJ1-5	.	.	CASSQFAVSNQPQHF	TGTGCCAGCAGCCAATTCGCGGTTAGCAATCAGCCCCAGCATTTT
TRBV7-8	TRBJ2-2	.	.	CASSPRGMRGKDGELFF	TGTGCCAGCAGCCCCAGGGGAATGCGGGGGAAGGACGGGGAGCTGTTTTTT
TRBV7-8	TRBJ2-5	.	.	CASSLGAQETQYF	TGTGCCAGCAGCTTAGGCGCTCAAGAGACCCAGTACTTC
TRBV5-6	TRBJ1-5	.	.	CASSLLGVGQPQHF	TGTGCCAGCAGCTTGTTAGGGGTTGGCCAGCCCCAGCATTTT
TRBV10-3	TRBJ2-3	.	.	CAISERVSQTDTQYF	TGTGCCATCAGTGAGCGCGTCTCCCAAACAGATACGCAGTATTTT
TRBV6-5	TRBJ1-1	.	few	CASSYDTVNTEAFF	TGTGCCAGCAGTTACGACACAGTGAACACTGAAGCTTTCTTT
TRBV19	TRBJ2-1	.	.	CASSPRTVTRGDEQFF	TGTGCCAGTAGTCCGCGGACAGTAACTAGGGGCGATGAGCAGTTCTTC
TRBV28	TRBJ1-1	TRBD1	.	CASTPSGTAREAFF	TGTGCCAGCACCCCTTCCGGGACAGCGCGTGAAGCTTTCTTT
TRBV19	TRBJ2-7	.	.	CASSIDPRERHEQYF	TGTGCCAGTAGTATAGATCCCAGGGAAAGACACGAGCAGTACTTC
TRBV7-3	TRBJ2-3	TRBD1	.	CASSDRTGGGRGTDTQYF	TGTGCCAGCAGCGATCGGACAGGGGGCGGTCGGGGCACAGATACGCAGTATTTT
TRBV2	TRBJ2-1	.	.	CATGTFSYNEQFF	TGTGCCACCGGGACTTTCTCCTACAATGAGCAGTTCTTC
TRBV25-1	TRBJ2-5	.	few	CASSAPGVERETQYF	TGTGCCAGCAGTGCTCCGGGAGTCGAAAGAGAGACCCAGTACTTC
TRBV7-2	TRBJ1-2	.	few	CASSPSSGSPDGYTF	TGTGCCAGCAGCCCCTCGAGCGGGTCGCCCGACGGCTACACCTTC
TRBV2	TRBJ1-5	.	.	CASRTANQPQHF	TGTGCCAGCAGGACAGCCAATCAGCCCCAGCATTTT
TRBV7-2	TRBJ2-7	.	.	CASSQPQNEGDEQYF	TGTGCCAGCAGCCAACCCCAGAATGAGGGCGACGAGCAGTACTTC
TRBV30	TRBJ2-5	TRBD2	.	CACGLGQETQYF	TGTGCCTGCGGACTAGGCCAAGAGACCCAGTACTTC
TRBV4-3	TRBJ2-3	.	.	CASSRNLSPFTDTQYF	TGCGCCAGCAGCCGAAATCTATCGCCCTTCACAGATACGCAGTATTTT
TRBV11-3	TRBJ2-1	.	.	CASTSTTSYNEQFF	TGTGCCAGCACTAGCACAACCTCCTACAATGAGCAGTTCTTC
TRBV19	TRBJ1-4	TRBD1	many	CASSNAGQGNEKLFF	TGTGCCAGTAGTAACGCGGGACAGGGGAATGAAAAACTGTTTTTT
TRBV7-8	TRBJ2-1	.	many	CASSLAEVNNEQFF	TGTGCCAGCAGCTTAGCGGAGGTCAACAATGAGCAGTTCTTC
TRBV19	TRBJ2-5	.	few	CASSIRATPLQETQYF	TGTGCCAGTAGTATACGCGCAACCCCGCTGCAAGAGACCCAGTACTTC
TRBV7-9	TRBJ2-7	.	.	CASSFDYREQYF	TGTGCCAGCAGCTTTGACTACCGGGAGCAGTACTTC
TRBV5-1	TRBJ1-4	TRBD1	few	CASSLGGQLNEKLFF	TGCGCCAGCAGCTTGGGGGGACAGCTTAATGAAAAACTGTTTTTT
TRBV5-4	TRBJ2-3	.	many	CASSSRQATDTQYF	TGTGCCAGCAGCTCACGACAAGCCACAGATACGCAGTATTTT
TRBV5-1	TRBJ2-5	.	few	CASSLLDTRETQYF	TGCGCCAGCAGTTTACTGGACACTCGGGAGACCCAGTACTTC
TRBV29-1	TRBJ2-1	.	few	CSVNPDSSSYNEQFF	TGCAGCGTTAATCCGGACAGTAGCTCCTACAATGAGCAGTTCTTC
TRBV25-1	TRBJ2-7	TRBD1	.	CASSERTGYEQYF	TGTGCCAGCAGTGAGCGGACAGGCTACGAGCAGTACTTC
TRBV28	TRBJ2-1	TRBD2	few	CASSLREQYNEQFF	TGTGCCAGCAGCCTGCGGGAGCAATACAATGAGCAGTTCTTC
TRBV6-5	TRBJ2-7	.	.	CASSKRTPDRQYF	TGTGCCAGCAGTAAACGGACACCCGATCGGCAGTACTTC
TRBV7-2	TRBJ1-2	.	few	CASSLGGMGYTF	TGTGCCAGCAGCTTAGGAGGCATGGGCTACACCTTC
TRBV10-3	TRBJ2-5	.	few	CAISPGRSEETQYF	TGTGCCATCAGCCCTGGGAGGTCCGAAGAGACCCAGTACTTC
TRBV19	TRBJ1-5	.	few	CASSPRTFPDQPQHF	TGTGCCAGTAGTCCAAGGACATTTCCCGATCAGCCCCAGCATTTT
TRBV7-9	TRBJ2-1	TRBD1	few	CASSRDRGFRPNEQFF	TGTGCCAGCAGCCGGGACAGGGGATTCCGACCCAATGAGCAGTTCTTC
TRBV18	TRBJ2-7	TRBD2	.	CASSLGLAGGEQYF	TGTGCCAGCTCACTGGGACTAGCGGGAGGCGAGCAGTACTTC
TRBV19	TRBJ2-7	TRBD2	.	CASSISGVLSYEQYF	TGTGCCAGTAGTATTAGCGGGGTCCTCTCCTACGAGCAGTACTTC
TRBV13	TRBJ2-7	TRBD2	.	CASSLTSGYEQYF	TGTGCCAGCAGCTTAACTAGCGGGTACGAGCAGTACTTC